The 23 T cell receptor beta chains presented below share a single source sample, sequenced in a study of T cells after yellow fever vaccination. TCRdb redid the calling of the 5' RACE reads with MiXCR, one entry per CDR3 protein. Of approximately 550,000 distinct CDR3 sequences listed, roughly 14% were seen once; the top ten hold around an eighth. The sample consisted of PBMCs, taken on the day of the yellow fever booster vaccination. The receptors shown here come from a young man who received the YFV17D yellow fever vaccine.

In its sample, this clonotype was seen a few times. The chain employs TRBV28 and TRBJ1-4; 12 bases are shared with TRBD1. Germline CDR1 reads MDHEN; CDR2 reads SYDVKM. Trimming cost V 6 bases and J 1 base; bases outside gene matches: 3. CDR3 length: 16 amino acids. The CDR3 sequence is CASSRDRGRTNEKLFF. The CDR3 nucleotides are TGTGCCAGCAGCCGGGACAGGGGGCGAACTAATGAAAAACTGTTTTTT. Full variable domain (missing parts from reference TRBV28 and TRBJ1-4): DVKVTQSSRYLVKRTGEKVFLECVQDMDHENMFWYRQDPGLGLRLIYFSYDVKMKEKGDIPEGYSVSREKKERFSLILESASTNQTSMYLCASSRDRGRTNEKLFFGSGTQLSVL.

V usage is TRBV11-1 and J usage is TRBJ2-7, with 7 bases fitting TRBD2. Germline V gene sequence: CDR1 SGHAT, CDR2 FQDESV (reference sequence). The trim removed 3 bases at V and 5 bases at J, leaving 10 bases unmatched. This CDR3 region has 15 residues. DNA of the CDR3: TGTGCCAGCAGCTTTCGTGGACTAGTCACCAACGAGCAGTACTTC. This codes for CASSFRGLVTNEQYF.

This clonotype has a handful of counts. The chain couples TRBV5-1 to TRBJ2-2; 9 nucleotides match TRBD2. The V gene end was trimmed by 2 bases and the J gene end by 4 bases; junction bases not matched to a gene: 3. Germline V gene data show CDR1 as SGHRS and CDR2 as YFSETQ. The CDR3 contains 15 residues. This CDR3 reads CASSFSGSFTGELFF. Here the CDR3 DNA reads TGCGCCAGCAGCTTTAGCGGGAGTTTCACCGGGGAGCTGTTTTTT.

This clonotype was counted only a few times. The chain uses TRBV7-2 and TRBJ2-6; D is undetermined. The CDR3 sequence is 15 residues long. Trimming took off 5 bases at V and 0 bases at J, with 8 bases between the two ends. Germline lookup yields CDR1 SGHTA and CDR2 FQGNSA. The CDR3 sequence is CASSRSSSGANVLTF. CDR3 coding DNA: TGTGCCAGCAGCCGCTCGAGCTCTGGGGCCAACGTCCTGACTTTC.

There are many counts of this clonotype. The CDR3 DNA sequence: TGTGCCAGCTCACCAGAATTAGGGGACGAGCAGTACTTC. This codes for CASSPELGDEQYF. This sequence joins TRBV18 and TRBJ2-7; D might be TRBD1 (5 bases). This CDR3 contains 13 residues. V was shortened by 2 bases and J by 5 bases, with 10 bases between the two germline ends. Germline lookup yields CDR1 KGHSH and CDR2 LQKENI.

For this clonotype: A single base separates this from a much larger clone, so it may be a read error. The chain employs TRBV6-1 and TRBJ1-1; 8 positions match TRBD1. J gave up 3 bases and V 6 bases, and 3 bases lay outside the gene matches. The CDR3 runs 13 residues. CDR1 is MNHNS, CDR2 SASEGT, per germline. The CDR3 protein is CASSRTGHTEAFF. CDR3 DNA sequence: TGTGCCAGCAGCCGGACAGGGCACACTGAAGCTTTCTTT.

The genes are TRBV5-1 and TRBJ2-1; 14 bases align to TRBD2. From germline, CDR1 is SGHRS and CDR2 YFSETQ. This CDR3 contains 18 residues. V shed 4 bases and J 1 base; nucleotides not matched to a gene: 7. CDR3 coding DNA: TGCGCCAGCAGCCTGACTAGCGGGAGGGTTAAGTCCTACAATGAGCAGTTCTTC. Encoded protein: CASSLTSGRVKSYNEQFF.

The table lists this clonotype with a few counts. The genes are TRBV10-3 and TRBJ2-2, with D tentatively TRBD1 or TRBD2 (5 bases each). Trimming pared 2 bases from V and 4 bases from J, leaving 14 bases between. In germline, CDR1 is ENHRY, CDR2 SYGVKD. The CDR3 is 16 residues long. The CDR3 coding sequence is TGTGCCATCAGTGAGGGCACCCAAGGGACCACCGGGGAGCTGTTTTTT. This translates into CAISEGTQGTTGELFF.

Only a few counts were recorded for this clonotype. J is TRBJ1-5 and V is TRBV2; D possibly corresponds to TRBD1 (5 bases). In germline, CDR1 is SNHLY, CDR2 FYNNEI. V was clipped by 1 base and J by 7 bases, with 14 bases between them. The CDR3 totals 15 residues. In DNA form, the CDR3 reads TGTGCCAGCAGTGAAGGAGCGCAGGGCCGACAGCCCCAGCATTTT. Its translation: CASSEGAQGRQPQHF.

The V and J genes are TRBV5-1 and TRBJ1-2; TRBD1 is a possible D gene (6 bases). CDR1 and CDR2 from the germline V gene are SGHRS and YFSETQ. The CDR3 contains 14 residues. V was pared by 4 bases and J by 4 bases, with 14 bases between. CDR3 loop: CASSGSEGGYGYTF. The CDR3 DNA follows: TGCGCCAGCAGCGGGTCAGAGGGGGGCTATGGCTACACCTTC.

The chain has TRBV6-1 and TRBJ2-7; TRBD1 matches at 11 bases. CDR1 is MNHNS, CDR2 SASEGT, per germline. J gave up 0 bases and V 6 bases, and 4 bases lay outside the gene matches. The CDR3 sequence is 15 residues long. CDR3 sequence: CASRRTGGYSYEQYF. CDR3 nucleotides: TGTGCCAGCAGAAGGACAGGGGGCTACTCCTACGAGCAGTACTTC.

This chain links TRBV29-1 with TRBJ2-3; 11 bases line up with TRBD1. V gave up 5 bases and J gave up 5 bases; unmatched junction bases: 12. In germline, CDR1 is SQVTM, CDR2 ANQGSEA. The CDR3 runs to 16 residues. The CDR3 here is CSVRTGGAFGGDTQYF. CDR3 DNA sequence: TGCAGCGTTCGGACAGGGGGCGCTTTCGGAGGAGATACGCAGTATTTT.

The V and J genes are TRBV7-8 and TRBJ2-3; 8 bases are a match to TRBD1. Germline V gives CDR1 SGHVS, CDR2 FQNEAQ. Trimming removed 2 bases from V and 2 bases from J; junction bases left unmatched: 3. The CDR3 consists of 15 residues. The CDR3 loop is CASSLPGQDTDTQYF. CDR3 nucleotides: TGTGCCAGCAGCTTACCGGGACAGGACACAGATACGCAGTATTTT. Based on the CDR3 plus reference TRBV7-8 and TRBJ2-3, the full variable domain is GAGVSQSPRYKVAKRGQDVALRCDPISGHVSLFWYQQALGQGPEFLTYFQNEAQLDKSGLPSDRFFAERPEGSVSTLKIQRTQQEDSAVYLCASSLPGQDTDTQYFGPGTRLTVL.

This clonotype came up a few times. The J gene is TRBJ2-2, the V gene TRBV2, with 10 bases lining up with TRBD1. The CDR3 covers 14 residues. The germline CDR1 and CDR2 sequences are SNHLY and FYNNEI. V trimming: 6 bases; J trimming: 6 bases; junction bases outside the gene matches: 4. The CDR3, as DNA: TGTGCCAGCAGACGACAGGGGGCAGCCGGGGAGCTGTTTTTT. This gives the protein CASRRQGAAGELFF.

This clonotype occurred a few times. The chain joins TRBV29-1 to TRBJ2-5; D is undetermined. Germline loops: CDR1 SQVTM, CDR2 ANQGSEA. Trimming removed 4 bases from V and 2 bases from J, with 8 bases in between. The CDR3 totals 12 residues. The CDR3: CSVAAVQETQYF. CDR3 bases: TGCAGCGTTGCGGCGGTTCAAGAGACCCAGTACTTC.

This clonotype was detected only a few times. The chain combines TRBV5-1 with TRBJ2-3, with 10 nucleotides matching TRBD2. After removal of 3 bases from V and 4 bases from J, the junction contained 14 bases not matched to a gene. The CDR3 contains 18 residues. The V gene's germline CDR1 is SGHRS and CDR2 YFSETQ. CDR3 in DNA: TGCGCCAGCAGCTCGGTCCCCCGTCTAGCGGGAGTAGCAGATACGCAGTATTTT. Amino acids: CASSSVPRLAGVADTQYF.

The rearrangement uses TRBV29-1 and TRBJ2-3; TRBD2 might be the D (5 bases). V lost 4 bases and J lost 0, with 8 bases in between. The germline V gene has CDR1 SQVTM and CDR2 ANQGSEA. This CDR3 is built from 13 residues. The CDR3 DNA reads as TGCAGCGTTGCACCTAGCAGCACAGATACGCAGTATTTT. It translates to CSVAPSSTDTQYF.

In its sample, this clonotype was seen a few times. This chain uses TRBV15 with TRBJ2-3, with D possibly being TRBD2 (5 bases). CDR1 and CDR2 from the germline V gene are LNHNV and YYDKDF (reference sequence). This CDR3 is built from 15 residues. The V and J ends lost 6 bases and 3 bases respectively, with 16 bases between them. In DNA form, the CDR3 reads TGTGCCACCAGAGCCGTAGGAGGTATTACAGATACGCAGTATTTT. Protein product: CATRAVGGITDTQYF.

This clonotype was recorded a few times. This chain uses TRBV4-3 with TRBJ2-7; 7 bases match TRBD1. The CDR3 is made up of 16 amino acids. V lost 1 base and J lost 3; bases outside the gene matches: 9. CDR1 is LGHNA and CDR2 is YSLEER in the germline V gene. CDR3 protein: CASSQGGRQGFYEQYF. The CDR3 DNA reads as TGCGCCAGCAGCCAAGGGGGGAGACAGGGATTCTACGAGCAGTACTTC.

This rearrangement joins TRBV7-3 to TRBJ2-5; D possibly corresponds to TRBD2 (5 bases). From germline, CDR1 is SGHTA and CDR2 FQGTGA. V lost 5 bases and J 7 bases, leaving 14 bases between the germline ends. The CDR3 consists of 13 residues. The CDR3 coding sequence is TGTGCCAGCAGCCCCGACCGCGAGGGGACCCAGTACTTC. Protein: CASSPDREGTQYF.

This clonotype was seen a handful of times. This chain joins TRBV7-9 and TRBJ1-6; D remains ambiguous. The CDR3 is 13 amino acids. The germline V gene encodes CDR1 SEHNR and CDR2 FQNEAQ (reference sequence). V shed 1 base and J shed 11 bases, with 9 bases lying between them. In DNA form, the CDR3 reads TGTGCCAGCAGCTTAGACCAGTTGGCACCCCTCCACTTT. Amino acid sequence: CASSLDQLAPLHF.

In its sample, this clonotype was seen a few times. This chain links TRBV11-2 with TRBJ2-4; the D is unclear. The CDR3 length is 13 residues. Trimming stripped 0 bases from V and 9 bases from J, with 9 bases between. CDR1 SGHAT and CDR2 FQNNGV come from the germline V gene. The chain's CDR3 is CASSLEPASIQYF. The CDR3 DNA is TGTGCCAGCAGCTTAGAACCCGCCAGCATTCAGTACTTC. Looking up the rest from reference TRBV11-2 and TRBJ2-4 gives the full variable domain: EAGVAQSPRYKIIEKRQSVAFWCNPISGHATLYWYQQILGQGPKLLIQFQNNGVVDDSQLPKDRFSAERLKGVDSTLKIQPAKLEDSAVYLCASSLEPASIQYFGAGTRLSVL.

This clonotype was observed a handful of times. The chain has TRBV29-1 and TRBJ2-3; D remains unclear. The V gene lost 4 bases and the J gene lost 4 bases, with 6 bases spanning the gap. CDR1 SQVTM and CDR2 ANQGSEA come from the germline V gene. This CDR3 comprises 11 residues. The CDR3 coding sequence is TGCAGCGTTGTGCCACCAGATACGCAGTATTTT. It yields the protein CSVVPPDTQYF.